The 27 T cell receptor beta chains below were found in one sample sequenced in a study of shared clonotypes between healthy human individuals. TCRdb keeps only in-frame clones here, not all; method: immunoSEQ multiplex PCR. The sample contains over a million clones, about 84% of which appear only once. The sample was memory CD4+ T cells from PBMCs. The subset: CD45RA-negative fraction. These receptors all stem from a young man in good health. Some clones in this sample may be carry-over from other donors' samples.

The chain uses TRBV5-1 and TRBJ2-2, with D unresolved. V shed 0 bases and J shed 4 bases, with 13 bases lying between them. Germline-derived CDR1 and CDR2 are SGHRS and YFSETQ. The CDR3 runs 16 residues. CDR3 in amino acids: CASSLGSWVRTGELFF. As DNA, the CDR3 is TGCGCCAGCAGCTTGGGTTCATGGGTCCGCACCGGGGAGCTGTTTTTT.

The chain combines TRBV19 with TRBJ1-5; D ambiguous. This CDR3 region has 14 residues. V was pared by 3 bases and J by 5 bases, with 11 bases between. Germline CDR1 reads LNHDA; CDR2 reads SQIVND (reference sequence). This CDR3 reads CASSILGSYQPQHF. In DNA form, the CDR3 reads TGTGCCAGTAGTATCCTAGGGAGCTATCAGCCCCAGCATTTT.

This clone was seen repeatedly, ten times or more. The sample carries other DNA sequences with the same CDR3. V gene TRBV4-3 combines with J gene TRBJ2-3; no clear D. CDR1 and CDR2 (germline): LGHNA, YSLEER. Trimming took off 0 bases at V and 8 bases at J, with 12 bases between the two ends. The CDR3 length is 14 residues. CDR3 bases: TGCGCCAGCAGCCAAGATAGCAGCCGGGCTACGCAGTATTTT. Translated, it gives CASSQDSSRATQYF.

Comments on this clone: In the same sample, other DNA sequences code for this CDR3. The chain recombines TRBV2 with TRBJ1-5; D gene uncertain. The CDR3 contains 14 residues. Between the trimmed V and J ends, which lost 3 bases and 0 bases, there was a span of 6 bases. Germline CDR1 and CDR2: SNHLY and FYNNEI. Here the CDR3 DNA reads TGTGCCAGCAGTGAGTACGGTAGCAATCAGCCCCAGCATTTT. Translation gives CASSEYGSNQPQHF.

The chain employs TRBV7-9 and TRBJ2-5; D is unresolved. The germline V gene has CDR1 SEHNR and CDR2 FQNEAQ (reference sequence). The CDR3 totals 14 residues. Deletions cut 5 bases from V and 4 bases from J, with 14 bases between. In nucleotides, the CDR3 is TGTGCCAGCAGCGCTTCTCTTAGGGTAGAGACCCAGTACTTC. It specifies CASSASLRVETQYF.

The chain uses TRBV7-2 and TRBJ2-7, with 8 bases that match TRBD2. Germline trimming cut 2 bases from V and 5 bases from J; bases unmatched to any gene: 11. CDR3 length equals 16 residues. Germline CDR1 and CDR2: SGHTA and FQGNSA. The CDR3 here is CASSLRGAGGGDEQYF. The CDR3 region has the DNA TGTGCCAGCAGCTTAAGGGGGGCGGGAGGCGGCGACGAGCAGTACTTC.

The rearrangement joins TRBV2 to TRBJ2-6; D not resolved. From germline, CDR1 is SNHLY and CDR2 FYNNEI. CDR3 size: 16 residues. The V end lost 1 base, the J end lost 0 bases, and 7 bases lay between the germline ends. CDR3 bases: TGTGCCAGCAGTGAAGGGAGAGTCTCTGGGGCCAACGTCCTGACTTTC. It encodes CASSEGRVSGANVLTF.

This clone was seen a few times. The chain is built from TRBV12-2 and TRBJ2-2; the table's D gene call, TRBD2, was not cross checked with the DNA. TRBV12-2 is an annotated pseudogene. This CDR3 is 13 amino acids long. CDR3 region: CASRAEVSGELFF. In DNA, the CDR3 is TGTGCAAGTCGCGCAGAGGTTTCCGGGGAGCTGTTTTTT.

This clone was picked up many times. V gene TRBV13 combines with J gene TRBJ2-5; 8 bases align to TRBD1. The V segment lost 0 bases and the J segment 4 bases; nucleotides outside the gene matches: 4. Germline CDR1 reads PRHDT; CDR2 reads FYEKMQ (reference sequence). The CDR3 has 15 residues. CDR3 nucleotide sequence: TGTGCCAGCAGCTTAGGACAGGGGGTAGGAGAGACCCAGTACTTC. Residues: CASSLGQGVGETQYF.

About this clone: Additional DNA sequences in this sample encode the identical CDR3. The rearrangement joins TRBV18 to TRBJ1-2; D call uncertain. The V end was cut by 2 bases, the J end by 2 bases, with 9 bases between. The CDR3 has 14 residues. The germline V gene has CDR1 KGHSH and CDR2 LQKENI. CDR3 nucleotide sequence: TGTGCCAGCTCACCATCCGGCGGGAACTATGGCTACACCTTC. Translated: CASSPSGGNYGYTF.

Concerning this clone: Different DNA sequences within this sample yield the same CDR3. The rearrangement links TRBV6-6 to TRBJ2-4; 12 bases are a match to TRBD2. V gave up 6 bases and J gave up 4 bases; unmatched junction bases: 4. The CDR3 has 15 amino acids. The germline V gene encodes CDR1 MNHNY and CDR2 SVGAGI (reference sequence). The CDR3 loop reads CASSPGTSGKNIQYF. The CDR3 nucleotides read TGTGCCAGCAGCCCCGGGACTAGCGGGAAAAACATTCAGTACTTC.

The chain has TRBV2 and TRBJ2-7, with 9 bases that match TRBD2. The germline CDR1 and CDR2 sequences are SNHLY and FYNNEI. The junction had 14 bases not matched to a gene; V was cut back by 7 bases and J by 4 bases. The CDR3 is 16 amino acids. The CDR3 DNA is TGTGCCAGCACTCCCCTAGGGCTAGCGGGAAGTTACGAGCAGTACTTC. Protein: CASTPLGLAGSYEQYF. The full variable domain, completed using reference TRBV2 and TRBJ2-7, is EPEVTQTPSHQVTQMGQEVILRCVPISNHLYFYWYRQILGQKVEFLVSFYNNEISEKSEIFDDQFSVERPDGSNFTLKIRSTKLEDSAMYFCASTPLGLAGSYEQYFGPGTRLTVT.

This rearrangement joins TRBV5-4 to TRBJ2-7, with D possibly matching TRBD2 (5 bases). CDR3 length: 15 amino acids. V lost 0 bases to trimming and J lost 0 bases, with 10 bases between them. CDR1 is SGHNT, CDR2 YYREEE, per germline (reference sequence). CDR3 amino acids: CASSLGSGFSYEQYF. In nucleotides, the CDR3 is TGTGCCAGCAGCTTGGGCTCGGGGTTCTCCTACGAGCAGTACTTC.

This clone was counted many times. The sample has other DNA sequences that encode this CDR3 too. The chain links TRBV18 to TRBJ2-7; a possible D gene is TRBD2 (6 bases). The CDR3 length is 14 residues. Germline values: CDR1 KGHSH, CDR2 LQKENI. Trimming pared 4 bases from V and 2 bases from J, leaving 12 bases between. The CDR3 DNA reads as TGTGCCAGCTCACGCGGGGCGGTTACCTACGAGCAGTACTTC. Amino acids: CASSRGAVTYEQYF.

This clone showed up just once. J is TRBJ1-1 and V is TRBV18, with D perhaps TRBD1 (6 bases). The CDR3 loop spans 13 amino acids. The V end was cut by 5 bases, the J end by 2 bases, with 9 bases between. Germline V gene sequence: CDR1 KGHSH, CDR2 LQKENI. The DNA for the CDR3 is TGTGCCAGCTCATGGACAGTTAACACTGAAGCTTTCTTT. Protein: CASSWTVNTEAFF.

The chain couples TRBV7-2 to TRBJ2-7, with D possibly being TRBD2 (6 bases). The CDR3 extends over 16 amino acids. Trimming removed 1 base at V and 2 bases at J, with 15 bases between. Germline V lookup: CDR1 SGHTA, CDR2 FQGNSA. CDR3 coding DNA: TGTGCCAGCAGCTTAGTGGGTGGGAGGCAGACCTACGAGCAGTACTTC. It translates to CASSLVGGRQTYEQYF. The entire variable domain, with the rest obtained from reference TRBV7-2 and TRBJ2-7, is as follows: GAGVSQSPSNKVTEKGKDVELRCDPISGHTALYWYRQSLGQGLEFLIYFQGNSAPDKSGLPSDRFSAERTGGSVSTLTIQRTQQEDSAVYLCASSLVGGRQTYEQYFGPGTRLTVT.

This clone was detected a few times. V is TRBV7-2 and J is TRBJ2-7; 12 positions agree with TRBD2. V lost 5 bases and J lost 3; bases outside the gene matches: 8. The CDR3 loop spans 16 amino acids. Germline loops: CDR1 SGHTA, CDR2 FQGNSA. The CDR3 DNA is TGTGCCAGCAGCGAAATGGGACTAGCGGGTAGCTACGAGCAGTACTTC. Protein sequence: CASSEMGLAGSYEQYF.

This sequence joins TRBV7-9 and TRBJ1-1; weak D call: TRBD1 (5 bases). This CDR3 is built from 14 residues. CDR1 is SEHNR, CDR2 FQNEAQ, per germline (reference sequence). Trimming stripped 5 bases from V and 0 bases from J, with 10 bases between. DNA of the CDR3: TGTGCCAGCAGCCCGACAGAGTTGAACACTGAAGCTTTCTTT. The encoded protein is CASSPTELNTEAFF.

As to this clone: Other DNA sequences in the same sample also yield this CDR3. CDR3 protein: CASSYLGTVSYEQYF. CDR3 sequence (DNA): TGCGCCAGCAGCTACCTCGGGACAGTCTCCTACGAGCAGTACTTC. The chain uses TRBV5-1 and TRBJ2-7; TRBD1 agrees at 7 bases. Trimming removed 3 bases from V and 0 bases from J; junction bases left unmatched: 6. The V gene's germline CDR1 is SGHRS and CDR2 YFSETQ. The CDR3 runs 15 residues.

The sample holds a few counts of this clone. The rearrangement uses TRBV29-1 and TRBJ1-3; 7 positions match TRBD1. CDR3 size: 13 residues. The V and J ends lost 7 bases and 4 bases, in that order; junction bases with no gene match: 7. Germline V gene sequence: CDR1 SQVTM, CDR2 ANQGSEA. As DNA, the CDR3 is TGCAGCGGCGAGACAGGGAACGGAAACACCATATATTTT. This encodes CSGETGNGNTIYF.

The chain combines TRBV30 with TRBJ1-1; 7 bases map to TRBD1. The CDR3 spans 13 residues. The V and J ends lost 4 bases and 0 bases, in that order; junction bases with no gene match: 2. From germline, CDR1 is GTSNPN and CDR2 SVGIG (reference sequence). CDR3 nucleotides: TGTGCCTGGATGGGACAGCTGAACACTGAAGCTTTCTTT. Protein sequence: CAWMGQLNTEAFF.

This chain links TRBV7-9 with TRBJ2-7; D is possibly TRBD1 (5 bases). Trimming removed 6 bases at V and 0 bases at J, with 21 bases between. The V gene's germline CDR1 is SEHNR and CDR2 FQNEAQ (reference sequence). This CDR3 is built from 17 residues. For the CDR3, the DNA is TGTGCCAGCAGTCACCCCTCAGGCAGACAGCTCTCCTACGAGCAGTACTTC. Its protein product is CASSHPSGRQLSYEQYF.

The CDR3 loop reads CASSLGRGFNYGYTF. The DNA of the CDR3 is TGTGCCAGCAGCTTAGGAAGGGGTTTTAACTATGGCTACACCTTC. This chain links TRBV7-2 with TRBJ1-2; a weak D match, TRBD1 (5 bases). The germline V gene has CDR1 SGHTA and CDR2 FQGNSA. The CDR3 extends over 15 amino acids. The V end was cut by 1 base, the J end by 1 base, with 10 bases between.

The genes are TRBV5-1 and TRBJ1-3; the D is unclear. The CDR3 runs 15 residues. Germline-derived CDR1 and CDR2 are SGHRS and YFSETQ. V dropped 4 bases and J dropped 0 bases, with 11 bases sitting between them. CDR3 coding DNA: TGCGCCAGCAGCCTCTTGGGAACCTCTGGAAACACCATATATTTT. Translating gives CASSLLGTSGNTIYF.

The chain uses TRBV7-9 and TRBJ2-7; D might be TRBD2 (5 bases). The CDR3 spans 12 residues. V gave up 1 base and J gave up 7 bases, with 8 bases separating them. Looked up from germline, CDR1 is SEHNR and CDR2 is FQNEAQ (reference sequence). CDR3 region: CASSLVPGEQYF. CDR3 sequence (DNA): TGTGCCAGCAGCTTAGTTCCGGGGGAGCAGTACTTC.

V is TRBV7-7 and J is TRBJ2-2; 9 bases are shared with TRBD2. The CDR3 length is 14 residues. J gave up 7 bases and V 4 bases, and 4 bases lay outside the gene matches. In germline, CDR1 is SSHAT, CDR2 FNYEAQ (reference sequence). CDR3: CASSSGLAVGELFF. CDR3 sequence (DNA): TGTGCCAGCAGCTCGGGACTAGCCGTCGGGGAGCTGTTTTTT. The whole variable domain, filled in from reference TRBV7-7 and TRBJ2-2, reads GAGVSQSPRYKVTKRGQDVTLRCDPISSHATLYWYQQALGQGPEFLTYFNYEAQPDKSGLPSDRFSAERPEGSISTLTIQRTEQRDSAMYRCASSSGLAVGELFFGEGSRLTVL.

This clone was seen at least ten times. The V call is TRBV6-1, the J call TRBJ1-1; D possibly corresponds to TRBD1 (5 bases). The V and J ends lost 7 bases and 4 bases respectively, with 16 bases between them. This CDR3 is built from 14 residues. In germline, CDR1 is MNHNS, CDR2 SASEGT. The chain's CDR3 is CASMVGTFGTEAFF. CDR3 in DNA: TGTGCCAGCATGGTGGGGACGTTTGGCACTGAAGCTTTCTTT.